This T cell receptor beta chain was captured in a study of cytomegalovirus exposure and HLA in healthy donors. The germline V gene has CDR1 MNHEY and CDR2 SMNVEV (reference sequence). The CDR3 length is 16 residues. V was cut by 5 bases and J by 3 bases, with 14 bases left in between. Primers: 60 Vbeta forward and 13 Jbeta reverse. The assay was immunoSEQ multiplex PCR, and TCRdb's table has in-frame clones only and misses some. There are around 220,000 clones in the sample; about 80% occur only once, and 1.3% to 1.5% lies in the top ten. Overall study findings and caveats: Analyzed later, association rates of TCRs varied across HLA loci, with DRB1 most and HLA-C fewest.

To note about this clone: The target antigen is unknown.

The sequence was collected from a girl aged 10 to 17 in good health and CMV-seronegative. Sequenced material: PBMCs. The V and J genes are TRBV27 and TRBJ1-6; weak D call: TRBD1 (6 bases). CDR3 amino acids: CASSKQRTDYNSPLHF. CDR3 sequence (DNA): TGTGCCAGCAGTAAACAACGGACAGACTATAATTCACCCCTCCACTTT.